This T cell receptor beta chain comes out of a study of CD8 T cells in Susac syndrome. Germline V gene data show CDR1 as SEHNR and CDR2 as FQNEAQ (reference sequence). The CDR3 runs 12 residues. V lost 8 bases to trimming and J lost 8 bases; unmatched junction nucleotides: 5. Study conclusions and caveats: Only a relatively small number of individuals were included in the TCR sequencing and HLA analysis.

The study sequenced TCR beta in blood CD8+ and CD4+ T cells. An input of about 0.5 to 1 ug of RNA was subjected to reverse transcription using random hexamers. Multiplex PCR with immunoSEQ amplified the TCR beta CDR3 across 54 Vbeta and 13 Jbeta. TCRdb passed the immunoSEQ multiplex PCR reads through MiXCR, listing each CDR3 protein once. The repertoire has fewer than 150,000 distinct CDR3 sequences, about 90% of them found once; the top ten carry approximately 0.24%. Regarding this clonotype: Antigen specificity is unknown.

The V gene is TRBV7-9, the J gene TRBJ2-1, with 8 bases lining up with TRBD2. Sequenced sample: CD8+ T cells from PBMCs. The clonotype was recovered from a human donor with multiple sclerosis. The CDR3 nucleotides read TGTGCCAGCTGCCCGGGAGGGGATGAGCAGTTCTTC. It is translated as CASCPGGDEQFF.